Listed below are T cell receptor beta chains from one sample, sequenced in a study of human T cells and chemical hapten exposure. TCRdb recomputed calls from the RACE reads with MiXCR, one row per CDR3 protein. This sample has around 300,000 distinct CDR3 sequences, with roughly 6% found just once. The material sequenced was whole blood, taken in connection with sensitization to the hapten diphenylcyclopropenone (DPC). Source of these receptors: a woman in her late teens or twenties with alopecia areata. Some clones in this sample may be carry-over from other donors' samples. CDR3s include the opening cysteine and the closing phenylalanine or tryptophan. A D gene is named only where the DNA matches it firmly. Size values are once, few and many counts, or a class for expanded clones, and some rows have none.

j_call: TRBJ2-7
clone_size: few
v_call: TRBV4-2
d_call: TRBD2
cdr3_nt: TGTGCCAGCAGCCAAGAACAAGCGAGCGGGGGGTACGAGCAGTACTTC
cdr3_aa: CASSQEQASGGYEQYF

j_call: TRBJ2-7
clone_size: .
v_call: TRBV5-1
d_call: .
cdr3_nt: TGCGCCAGCAGCGCGACAGGATTGGGCGAGCAGTACTTC
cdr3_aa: CASSATGLGEQYF

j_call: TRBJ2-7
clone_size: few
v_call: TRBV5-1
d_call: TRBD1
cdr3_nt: TGCGCCAGCAGCCCGGGACAGGGGGCTGTCGAGCAGTACTTC
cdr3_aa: CASSPGQGAVEQYF

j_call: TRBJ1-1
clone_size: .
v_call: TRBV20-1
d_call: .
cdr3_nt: TGCAGTGCTACCTTGGGGCATCTGAACACTGAAGCTTTCTTT
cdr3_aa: CSATLGHLNTEAFF

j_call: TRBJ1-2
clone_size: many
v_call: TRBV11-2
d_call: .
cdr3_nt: TGTGCCAGCAGCCCCGACCCGAGCTATGGCTACACCTTC
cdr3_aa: CASSPDPSYGYTF

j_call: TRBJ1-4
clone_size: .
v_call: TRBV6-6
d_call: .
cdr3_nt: TGTGCCAGCAGTCCCACGGGCCCGGCAACTAATGAAAAACTGTTTTTT
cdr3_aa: CASSPTGPATNEKLFF

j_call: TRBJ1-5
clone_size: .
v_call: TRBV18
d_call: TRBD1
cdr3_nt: TGTGCCAGCTCGCCTACCCCACAGGGGGACCAGCCCCAGCATTTT
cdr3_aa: CASSPTPQGDQPQHF

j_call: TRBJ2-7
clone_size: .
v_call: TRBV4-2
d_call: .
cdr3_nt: TGTGCCAGCAGCCAAGGCGGCGGAGCCTACGAGCAGTACTTC
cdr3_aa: CASSQGGGAYEQYF

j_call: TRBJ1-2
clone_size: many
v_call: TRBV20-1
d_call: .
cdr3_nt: TGCAGTGCTAGCGTCGGGGGAGAAGGCTACACCTTC
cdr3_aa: CSASVGGEGYTF

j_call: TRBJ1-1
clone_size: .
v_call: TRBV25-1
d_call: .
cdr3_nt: TGTGCCAGCAGTGAACCAGGACCGAACACTGAAGTTTTCTTT
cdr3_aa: CASSEPGPNTEVFF

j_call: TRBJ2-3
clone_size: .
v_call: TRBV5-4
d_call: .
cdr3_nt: TGTGCCAGCCGCCGGGACCCCTCCACAGATACGCAGTATTTT
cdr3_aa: CASRRDPSTDTQYF

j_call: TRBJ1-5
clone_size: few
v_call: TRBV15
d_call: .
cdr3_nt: TGTGCCACCAGCAGAGATCGTGAGGGGACTTATCAGCCCCAGCATTTT
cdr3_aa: CATSRDREGTYQPQHF

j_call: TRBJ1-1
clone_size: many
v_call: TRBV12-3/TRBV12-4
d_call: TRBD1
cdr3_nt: TGTGCCAGCAGCCCTTCGGACAGGGTAACTGAAGCTTTCTTT
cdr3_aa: CASSPSDRVTEAFF

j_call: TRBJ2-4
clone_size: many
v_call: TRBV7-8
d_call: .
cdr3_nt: TGTGCCAGCAGCTCCCAGTCGGGAGCCAAAAACATTCAGTACTTC
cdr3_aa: CASSSQSGAKNIQYF

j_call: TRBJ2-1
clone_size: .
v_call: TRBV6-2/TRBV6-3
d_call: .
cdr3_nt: TGTGCCAGCAGAAGGATTAGCTCCTACAATGAGCAGTTCTTC
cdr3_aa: CASRRISSYNEQFF

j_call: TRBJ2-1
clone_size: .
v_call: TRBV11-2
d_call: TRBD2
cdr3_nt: TGTGCCAGCAGCACACGATTACCGGGACTAGCGGGGGGGCCGTGGTACAATGAGCAGTTCTTC
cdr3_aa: CASSTRLPGLAGGPWYNEQFF

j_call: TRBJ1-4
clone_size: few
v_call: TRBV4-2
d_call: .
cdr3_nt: TGTGCCAGCAGCCAAGCAAGTGCAACTAATGAAAAACTGTTTTTT
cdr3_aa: CASSQASATNEKLFF

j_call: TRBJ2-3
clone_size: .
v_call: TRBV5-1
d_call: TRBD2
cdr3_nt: TGCGCCAGCAGCCCGTGGACTAGCGGGGGCCCCAGCACAGATACGCAGTATTTT
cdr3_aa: CASSPWTSGGPSTDTQYF

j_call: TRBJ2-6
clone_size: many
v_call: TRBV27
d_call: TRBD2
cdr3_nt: TGTGCCAGCAGTCGACGACTAGCGGGGGTCTCCTCTGGGGCCAACGTCCTGACTTTC
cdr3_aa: CASSRRLAGVSSGANVLTF

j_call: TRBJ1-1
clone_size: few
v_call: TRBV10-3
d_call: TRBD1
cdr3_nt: TGTGCCACCGTGACAGGGACTCGGAACACTGAAGCTTTCTTT
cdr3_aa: CATVTGTRNTEAFF

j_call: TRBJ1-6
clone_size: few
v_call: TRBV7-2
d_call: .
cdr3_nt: TGTGCCAGCAGCTTGTTCGCCCGAGACTCGGGTAATTCACCCCTCCACTTT
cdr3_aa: CASSLFARDSGNSPLHF

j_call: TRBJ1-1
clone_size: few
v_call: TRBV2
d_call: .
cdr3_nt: TGTGCCAGCACCCAGAACCAAGCCACCTTTGAAGCTTTCTTT
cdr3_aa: CASTQNQATFEAFF

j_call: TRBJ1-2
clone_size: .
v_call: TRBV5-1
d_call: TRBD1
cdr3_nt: TGCGCCAGCAGCTTGGAGGGACAGGGAGTCTCCCCCTATGGCTACACCTTC
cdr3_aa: CASSLEGQGVSPYGYTF

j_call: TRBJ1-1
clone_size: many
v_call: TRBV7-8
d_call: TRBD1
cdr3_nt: TGTGCCAGCAGCTTACTTGGACAGGGGGAAGCTTTCTTT
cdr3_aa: CASSLLGQGEAFF

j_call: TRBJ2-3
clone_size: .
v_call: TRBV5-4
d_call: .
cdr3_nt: TGTGCCAGCAGGAAAACTGTGAGCACAGATACGCAGTATTTT
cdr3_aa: CASRKTVSTDTQYF

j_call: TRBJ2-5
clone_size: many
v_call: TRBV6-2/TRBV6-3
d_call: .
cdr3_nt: TGTGCCAGCAGACAGGGAGAGACCCAGTACTTC
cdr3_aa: CASRQGETQYF

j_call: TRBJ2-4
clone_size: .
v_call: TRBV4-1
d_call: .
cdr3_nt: TGCGCCAGCAGCCAACGTGGCGGGCTTTCCAAAAACATTCAGTACTTC
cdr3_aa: CASSQRGGLSKNIQYF

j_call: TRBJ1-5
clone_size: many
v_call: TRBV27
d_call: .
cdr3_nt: TGTGCCAGTCCTGCCCCGCGGAGCAATCAGCCCCAGCATTTT
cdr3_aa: CASPAPRSNQPQHF

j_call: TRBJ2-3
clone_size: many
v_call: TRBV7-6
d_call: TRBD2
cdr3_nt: TGTGCCAGCAGCTGGGTAGCGGGGACCACAGATACGCAGTATTTT
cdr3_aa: CASSWVAGTTDTQYF

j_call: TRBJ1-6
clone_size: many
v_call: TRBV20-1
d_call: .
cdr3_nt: TGCAGTGCTAGAGATCTGGAAGTTCCCTATAATTCACCCCTCCACTTT
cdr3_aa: CSARDLEVPYNSPLHF

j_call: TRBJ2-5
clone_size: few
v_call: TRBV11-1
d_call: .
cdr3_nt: TGTGCCAGCAGTCAATCGGGGGTTCTCCAAGAGACCCAGTACTTC
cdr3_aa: CASSQSGVLQETQYF

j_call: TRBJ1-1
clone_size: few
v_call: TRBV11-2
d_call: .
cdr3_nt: TGTGCCAGCAGCCAATACAGGGTCCCGAACACTGAAGCTTTCTTT
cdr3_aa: CASSQYRVPNTEAFF

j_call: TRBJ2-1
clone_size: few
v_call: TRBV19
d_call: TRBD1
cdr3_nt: TGTGCCAGTAGTATAGATCGGACAGGGGAGCAGTTCTTC
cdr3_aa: CASSIDRTGEQFF

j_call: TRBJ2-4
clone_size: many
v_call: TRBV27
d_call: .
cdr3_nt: TGTGCCAGCAGTTTCTCTACCGGGGCCGATACAAACATTCAGTACTTC
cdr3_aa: CASSFSTGADTNIQYF

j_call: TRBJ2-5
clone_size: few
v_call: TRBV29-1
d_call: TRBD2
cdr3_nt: TGCAGCGTTGTCGGTCCTAGCGGGGGGCGGCAGACCCAGTACTTC
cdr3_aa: CSVVGPSGGRQTQYF

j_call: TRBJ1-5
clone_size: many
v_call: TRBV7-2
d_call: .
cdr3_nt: TGTGCCAGCAGCTTAGCCCCGGGACTCCAGCATTTT
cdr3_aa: CASSLAPGLQHF

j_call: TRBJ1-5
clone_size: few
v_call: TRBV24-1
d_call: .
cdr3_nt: TGTGCCACCAGTGCCATCTCAAATCAGCCCCAGCATTTT
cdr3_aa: CATSAISNQPQHF

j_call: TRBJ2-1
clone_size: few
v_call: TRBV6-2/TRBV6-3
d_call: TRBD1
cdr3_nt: TGTGCCAGCAGCTACCCACCCGACAGGGCCCTGGTCGGTGAGCAGTTCTTC
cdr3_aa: CASSYPPDRALVGEQFF

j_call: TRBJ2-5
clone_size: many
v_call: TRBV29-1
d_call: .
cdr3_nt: TGCAGCGTTGAATCGGGGGGCCGCGAGACCCAGTACTTC
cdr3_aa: CSVESGGRETQYF

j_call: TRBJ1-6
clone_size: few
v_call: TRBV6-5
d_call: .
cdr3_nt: TGTGCCAGCAGTTACTCACTCGATCTAGACAGGCGAAGTAGTTCACCCCTCCACTTT
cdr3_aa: CASSYSLDLDRRSSSPLHF

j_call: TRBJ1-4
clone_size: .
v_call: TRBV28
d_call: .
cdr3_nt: TGTGCCAGCAGCTCCGACCCGTGGCGGACTAATGAAAAACTGTTTTTT
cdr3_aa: CASSSDPWRTNEKLFF

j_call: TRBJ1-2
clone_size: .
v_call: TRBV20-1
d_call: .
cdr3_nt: TGCAGTGCTAGACAGGGCTACTATGGCTACACCTTC
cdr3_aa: CSARQGYYGYTF

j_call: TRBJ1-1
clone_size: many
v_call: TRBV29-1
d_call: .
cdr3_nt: TGCAGCGTTGTGGGGGAGAAGACTGAAGCTTTCTTT
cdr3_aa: CSVVGEKTEAFF

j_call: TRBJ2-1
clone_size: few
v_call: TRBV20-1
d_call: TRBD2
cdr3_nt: TGCAGTGCTAGAGACTTAGCGGGAAATTACAATGAGCAGTTCTTC
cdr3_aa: CSARDLAGNYNEQFF

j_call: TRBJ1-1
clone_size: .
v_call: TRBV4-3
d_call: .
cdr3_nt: TGCGCCAGCAGCCAAGATGTAGGGCTTGGACACACTGAAGCTTTCTTT
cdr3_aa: CASSQDVGLGHTEAFF

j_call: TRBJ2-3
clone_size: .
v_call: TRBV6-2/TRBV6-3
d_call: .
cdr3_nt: TGTGCCAGCACCCAAGCGGCTCTTACAGATACGCAGTATTTT
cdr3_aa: CASTQAALTDTQYF

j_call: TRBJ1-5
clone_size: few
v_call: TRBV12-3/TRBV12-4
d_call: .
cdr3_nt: TGTGCCAGCAGTTTCAGACTACTTAGCAATCAGCCCCAGCATTTT
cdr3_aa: CASSFRLLSNQPQHF

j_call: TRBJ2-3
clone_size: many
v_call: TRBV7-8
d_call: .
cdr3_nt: TGTGCCAGCAGCCCCCCCGGTGGGGGCGATACGCAGTATTTT
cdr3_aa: CASSPPGGGDTQYF